Shown below are 9 T cell receptor beta chains from a single sample sequenced in a study of beta chain features in type 1 diabetes. Expressed TCRB transcripts got sequenced, as all isolated RNA was reverse transcribed. Clones were read by immunoSEQ multiplex PCR, and TCRdb kept only the in-frame ones, dropping some. The data show hundreds of thousands of clones, about a sixth seen once. The sample comprised naive CD4+ T cells from blood. These TCRs come from a woman aged 18-35 years in good health.

This clone was counted a few times. The J gene is TRBJ2-3, the V gene TRBV2, with a possible D match to TRBD1 (6 bases). Germline V gives CDR1 SNHLY, CDR2 FYNNEI. CDR3 length: 15 residues. Trimming left V 4 bases short and J 4 bases short, with 15 bases between. CDR3 sequence reads: CASSVMGAAADTQYF. In DNA, the CDR3 is TGTGCCAGCAGTGTTATGGGGGCGGCCGCAGATACGCAGTATTTT. The variable domain in full, with the rest retrieved from reference TRBV2 and TRBJ2-3, is EPEVTQTPSHQVTQMGQEVILRCVPISNHLYFYWYRQILGQKVEFLVSFYNNEISEKSEIFDDQFSVERPDGSNFTLKIRSTKLEDSAMYFCASSVMGAAADTQYFGPGTRLTVL.

This clone was seen a handful of times. The chain uses TRBV28 and TRBJ2-4; 12 nucleotides line up with TRBD1. Germline values: CDR1 MDHEN, CDR2 SYDVKM. This CDR3 region has 21 residues. The J segment lost 0 bases and the V segment lost 3 bases, leaving 15 bases of the junction unmatched. The CDR3 sequence: CASSFRPPGQGARVAKNIQYF. CDR3 sequence (DNA): TGTGCCAGCAGTTTTAGACCTCCGGGACAGGGGGCTCGAGTAGCCAAAAACATTCAGTACTTC.

V is TRBV28 and J is TRBJ2-7; no definite D call. From germline, CDR1 is MDHEN and CDR2 SYDVKM. V was pared by 7 bases and J by 3 bases, with 7 bases between. The CDR3 extends over 11 amino acids. This chain's CDR3 is CASTSNYEQYF. In DNA form, the CDR3 reads TGTGCCAGCACGAGTAACTACGAGCAGTACTTC.

The DNA for the CDR3 is TGCAGCGTTGGCGGGAGTCGGCAAGAGACCCAGTACTTC. Translated, it gives CSVGGSRQETQYF. The gene calls are TRBV29-1 and TRBJ2-5; TRBD2 agrees at 7 bases. Germline V gives CDR1 SQVTM, CDR2 ANQGSEA. V dropped 4 bases and J dropped 2; count of bases not matched to a gene: 4. The CDR3 extends over 13 amino acids.

This chain connects TRBV10-3 to TRBJ2-1, with 7 nucleotides matching TRBD2. Germline V gene data show CDR1 as ENHRY and CDR2 as SYGVKD. The V and J ends lost 2 bases and 5 bases, in that order; junction bases with no gene match: 9. The CDR3 consists of 16 residues. The CDR3 is CAISEMAGAGNNEQFF. CDR3 DNA sequence: TGTGCCATCAGTGAGATGGCGGGAGCGGGGAACAATGAGCAGTTCTTC.

V gene TRBV28 combines with J gene TRBJ1-2; 7 bases match TRBD1. The CDR3 loop spans 17 amino acids. The ends lost 6 bases at V and 4 bases at J; junction bases unmatched: 17. CDR1 MDHEN and CDR2 SYDVKM come from the germline V gene. DNA of the CDR3: TGTGCCAGCAGGAGAACCAGGACAGGCCCTACTTTCTATGGCTACACCTTC. It codes for CASRRTRTGPTFYGYTF.

The genes are TRBV19 and TRBJ2-7; TRBD1 agrees at 10 bases. This CDR3 contains 15 residues. CDR1 is LNHDA and CDR2 is SQIVND in the germline V gene (reference sequence). V lost 4 bases to trimming and J lost 3 bases; unmatched junction nucleotides: 6. The CDR3 nucleotides read TGTGCCAGTAGTAAAACCGGGACAGGGGTCTACGAGCAGTACTTC. Protein product: CASSKTGTGVYEQYF.

The rearrangement joins TRBV7-9 to TRBJ1-1; possibly TRBD1 for D (5 bases). The CDR3 contains 13 residues. Germline CDR1 reads SEHNR; CDR2 reads FQNEAQ (reference sequence). V lost 6 bases and J 5 bases, leaving 13 bases between the germline ends. Written as DNA, the CDR3 is TGTGCCAGCAGTGACAGAGAGGCTACTGAAGCTTTCTTT. This sequence encodes CASSDREATEAFF.

The chain uses TRBV6-1 and TRBJ2-1, with 7 bases fitting TRBD2. The CDR3 has 14 residues. CDR1 is MNHNS, CDR2 SASEGT, per germline. Unmatched junction bases numbered 4, after V lost 4 bases and J lost 4 bases. In DNA form, the CDR3 reads TGTGCCAGCAGTGGGTACGGGGGGTACAATGAGCAGTTCTTC. Amino acid sequence: CASSGYGGYNEQFF.